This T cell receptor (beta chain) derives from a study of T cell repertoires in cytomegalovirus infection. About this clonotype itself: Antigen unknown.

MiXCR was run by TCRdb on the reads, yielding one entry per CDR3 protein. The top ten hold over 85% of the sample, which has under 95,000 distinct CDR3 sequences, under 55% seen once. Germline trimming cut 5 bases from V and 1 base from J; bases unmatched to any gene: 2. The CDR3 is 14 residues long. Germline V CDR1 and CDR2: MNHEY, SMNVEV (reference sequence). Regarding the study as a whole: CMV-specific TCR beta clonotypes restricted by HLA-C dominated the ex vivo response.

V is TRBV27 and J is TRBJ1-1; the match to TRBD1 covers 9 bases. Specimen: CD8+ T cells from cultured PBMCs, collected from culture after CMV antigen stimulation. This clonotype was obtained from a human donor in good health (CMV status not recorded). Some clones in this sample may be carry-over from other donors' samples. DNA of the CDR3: TGTGCCAGCAGTCCGGGACAGGGGAACACTGAAGCTTTCTTT. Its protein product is CASSPGQGNTEAFF.